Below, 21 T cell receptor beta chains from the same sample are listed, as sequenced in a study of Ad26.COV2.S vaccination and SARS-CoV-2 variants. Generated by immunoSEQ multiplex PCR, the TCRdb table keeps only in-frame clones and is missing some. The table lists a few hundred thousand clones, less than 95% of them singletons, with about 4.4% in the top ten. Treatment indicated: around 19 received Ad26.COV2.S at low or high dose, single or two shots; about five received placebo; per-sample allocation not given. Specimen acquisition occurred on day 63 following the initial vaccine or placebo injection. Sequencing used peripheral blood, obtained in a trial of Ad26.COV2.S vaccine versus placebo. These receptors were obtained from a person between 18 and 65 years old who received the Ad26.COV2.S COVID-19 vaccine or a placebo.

The CDR3 sequence: CASSDYPGSEQFF. The CDR3 DNA reads TGTGCCAGCAGTGACTACCCTGGCAGTGAGCAGTTCTTC. J is TRBJ2-1 and V is TRBV6-4; unclear D gene. Trimming stripped 1 base from V and 9 bases from J, with 10 bases between. The germline CDR1 and CDR2 sequences are MRHNA and SNTAGT. This CDR3 region has 13 residues.

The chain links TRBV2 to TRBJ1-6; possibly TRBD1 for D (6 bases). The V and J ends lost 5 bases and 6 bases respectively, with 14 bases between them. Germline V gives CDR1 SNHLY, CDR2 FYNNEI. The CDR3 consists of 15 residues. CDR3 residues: CASSRERTVNSPLHF. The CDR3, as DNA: TGTGCCAGCAGTAGGGAGAGGACAGTTAATTCACCCCTCCACTTT.

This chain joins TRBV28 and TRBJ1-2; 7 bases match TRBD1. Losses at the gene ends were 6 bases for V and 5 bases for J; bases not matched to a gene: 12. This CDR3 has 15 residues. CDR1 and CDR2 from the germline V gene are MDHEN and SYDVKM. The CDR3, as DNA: TGTGCCAGCAGGTCTAGACAGGGCAGTGGGTATGGCTACACCTTC. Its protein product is CASRSRQGSGYGYTF.

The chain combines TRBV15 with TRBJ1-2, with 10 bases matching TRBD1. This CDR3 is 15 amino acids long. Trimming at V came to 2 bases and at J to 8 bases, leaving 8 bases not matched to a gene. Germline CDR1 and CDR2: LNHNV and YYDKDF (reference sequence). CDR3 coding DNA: TGTGCCACCAGCAGACCGGACAGGGGGACGGTCGGCTACACCTTC. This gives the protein CATSRPDRGTVGYTF.

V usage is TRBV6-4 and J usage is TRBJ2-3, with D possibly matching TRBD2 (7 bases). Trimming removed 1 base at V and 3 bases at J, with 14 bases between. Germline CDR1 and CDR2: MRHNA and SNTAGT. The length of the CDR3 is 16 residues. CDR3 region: CASSDWGGASTDTQYF. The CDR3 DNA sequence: TGTGCCAGCAGTGACTGGGGGGGCGCGAGTACAGATACGCAGTATTTT.

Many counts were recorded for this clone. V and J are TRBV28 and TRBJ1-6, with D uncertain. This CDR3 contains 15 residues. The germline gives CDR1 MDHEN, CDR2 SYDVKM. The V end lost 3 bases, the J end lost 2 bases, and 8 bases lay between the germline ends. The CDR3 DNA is TGTGCCAGCAGTTTGCTGGGGACCTATAATTCACCCCTCCACTTT. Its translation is CASSLLGTYNSPLHF. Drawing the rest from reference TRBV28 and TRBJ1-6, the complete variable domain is DVKVTQSSRYLVKRTGEKVFLECVQDMDHENMFWYRQDPGLGLRLIYFSYDVKMKEKGDIPEGYSVSREKKERFSLILESASTNQTSMYLCASSLLGTYNSPLHFGNGTRLTVT.

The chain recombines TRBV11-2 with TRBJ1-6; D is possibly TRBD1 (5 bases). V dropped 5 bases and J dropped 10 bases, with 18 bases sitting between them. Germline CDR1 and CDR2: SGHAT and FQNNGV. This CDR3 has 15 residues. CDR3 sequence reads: CASSNSGGLGSPLHF. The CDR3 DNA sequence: TGTGCCAGCAGCAACTCGGGGGGATTGGGGTCACCCCTCCACTTT.

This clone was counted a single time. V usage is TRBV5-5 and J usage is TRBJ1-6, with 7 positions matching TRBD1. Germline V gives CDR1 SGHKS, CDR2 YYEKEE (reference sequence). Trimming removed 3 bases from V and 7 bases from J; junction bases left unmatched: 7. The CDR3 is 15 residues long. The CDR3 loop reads CASSSSGTENSPLHF. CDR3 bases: TGTGCCAGCAGCTCATCCGGGACAGAAAATTCACCCCTCCACTTT.

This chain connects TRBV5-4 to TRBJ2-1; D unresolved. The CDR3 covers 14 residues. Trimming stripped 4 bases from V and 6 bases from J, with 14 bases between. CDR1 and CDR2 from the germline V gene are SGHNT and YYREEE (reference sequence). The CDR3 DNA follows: TGTGCCAGCAGCCCCGTGAAAACGGGCAATGAGCAGTTCTTC. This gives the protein CASSPVKTGNEQFF.

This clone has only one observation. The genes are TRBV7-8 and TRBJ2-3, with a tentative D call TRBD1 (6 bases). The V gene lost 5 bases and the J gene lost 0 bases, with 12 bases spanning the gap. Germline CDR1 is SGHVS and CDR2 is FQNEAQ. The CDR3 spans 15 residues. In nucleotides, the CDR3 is TGTGCCAGCAGCCGCCGGACAGTTAGCACAGATACGCAGTATTTT. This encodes CASSRRTVSTDTQYF.

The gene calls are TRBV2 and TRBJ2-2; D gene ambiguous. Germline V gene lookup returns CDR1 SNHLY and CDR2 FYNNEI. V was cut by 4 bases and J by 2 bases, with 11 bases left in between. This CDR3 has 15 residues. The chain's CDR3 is CASSGPEPNTGELFF. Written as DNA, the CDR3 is TGTGCCAGCAGTGGTCCGGAGCCAAACACCGGGGAGCTGTTTTTT.

The CDR3 loop is CASSYSRPGTYEQYF. The CDR3, as DNA: TGTGCCAGCAGTTACTCGAGGCCCGGGACCTACGAGCAGTACTTC. The chain couples TRBV6-2 or TRBV6-3 to TRBJ2-7; possible D gene TRBD2, 5 bases. Germline V gives CDR1 MNHEY, CDR2 SVGEGT. The CDR3 is made up of 15 amino acids. The V end was cut by 0 bases, the J end by 2 bases, with 11 bases between.

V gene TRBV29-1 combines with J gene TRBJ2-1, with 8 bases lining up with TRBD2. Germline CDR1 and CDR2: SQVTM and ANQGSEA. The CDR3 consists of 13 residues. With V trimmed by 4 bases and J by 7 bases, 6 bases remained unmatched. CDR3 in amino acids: CSVGTSIRNEQFF. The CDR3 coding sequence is TGCAGCGTTGGGACTAGCATTAGAAATGAGCAGTTCTTC.

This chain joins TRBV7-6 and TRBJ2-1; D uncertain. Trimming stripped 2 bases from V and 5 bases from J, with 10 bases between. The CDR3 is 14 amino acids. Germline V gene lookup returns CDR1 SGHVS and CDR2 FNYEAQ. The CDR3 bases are TGTGCCAGCAGCTTATGGCGGTCCGACAATGAGCAGTTCTTC. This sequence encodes CASSLWRSDNEQFF.

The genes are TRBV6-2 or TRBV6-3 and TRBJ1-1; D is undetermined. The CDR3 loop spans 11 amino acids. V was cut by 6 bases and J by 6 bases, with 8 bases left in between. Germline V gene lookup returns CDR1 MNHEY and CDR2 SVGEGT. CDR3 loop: CASSRRAEAFF. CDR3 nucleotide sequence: TGTGCCAGCAGCCGGAGGGCTGAAGCTTTCTTT.

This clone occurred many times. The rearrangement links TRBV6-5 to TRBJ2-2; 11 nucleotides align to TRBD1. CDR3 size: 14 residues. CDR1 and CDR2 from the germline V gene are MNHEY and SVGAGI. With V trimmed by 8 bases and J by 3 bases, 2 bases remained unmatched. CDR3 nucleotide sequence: TGTGCCAGCGGGGGACAGGGGGACACCGGGGAGCTGTTTTTT. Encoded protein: CASGGQGDTGELFF.

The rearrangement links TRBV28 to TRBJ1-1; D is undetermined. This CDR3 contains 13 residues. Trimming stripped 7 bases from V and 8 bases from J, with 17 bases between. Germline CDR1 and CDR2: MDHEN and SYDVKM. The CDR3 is CASTHDHGREAFF. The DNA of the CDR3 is TGTGCCAGCACCCACGATCACGGGAGAGAAGCTTTCTTT.

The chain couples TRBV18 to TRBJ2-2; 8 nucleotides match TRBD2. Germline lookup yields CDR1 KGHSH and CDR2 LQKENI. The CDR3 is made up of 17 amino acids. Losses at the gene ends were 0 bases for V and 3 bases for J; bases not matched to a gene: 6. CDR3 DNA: TGTGCCAGCTCACCACCGCGTGGAGCGGGAGACACCGGGGAGCTGTTTTTT. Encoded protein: CASSPPRGAGDTGELFF.

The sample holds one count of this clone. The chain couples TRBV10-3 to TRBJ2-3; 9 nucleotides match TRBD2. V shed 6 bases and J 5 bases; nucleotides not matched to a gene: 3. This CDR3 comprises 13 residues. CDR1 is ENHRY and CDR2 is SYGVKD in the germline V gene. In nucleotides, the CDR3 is TGTGCCATCAGCCCTAGCGGGGAAGATACGCAGTATTTT. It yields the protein CAISPSGEDTQYF.

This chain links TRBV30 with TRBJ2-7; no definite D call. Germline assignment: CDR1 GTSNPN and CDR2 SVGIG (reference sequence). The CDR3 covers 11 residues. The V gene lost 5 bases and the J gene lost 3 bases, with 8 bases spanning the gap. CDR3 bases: TGTGCCTGGGGACGGTTCTACGAGCAGTACTTC. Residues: CAWGRFYEQYF.

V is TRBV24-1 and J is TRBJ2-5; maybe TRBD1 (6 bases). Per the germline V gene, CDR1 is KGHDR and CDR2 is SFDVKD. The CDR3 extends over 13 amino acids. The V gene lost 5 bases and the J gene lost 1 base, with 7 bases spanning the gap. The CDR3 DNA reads TGTGCCACCAGTGGGACAGTCCAAGAGACCCAGTACTTC. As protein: CATSGTVQETQYF.